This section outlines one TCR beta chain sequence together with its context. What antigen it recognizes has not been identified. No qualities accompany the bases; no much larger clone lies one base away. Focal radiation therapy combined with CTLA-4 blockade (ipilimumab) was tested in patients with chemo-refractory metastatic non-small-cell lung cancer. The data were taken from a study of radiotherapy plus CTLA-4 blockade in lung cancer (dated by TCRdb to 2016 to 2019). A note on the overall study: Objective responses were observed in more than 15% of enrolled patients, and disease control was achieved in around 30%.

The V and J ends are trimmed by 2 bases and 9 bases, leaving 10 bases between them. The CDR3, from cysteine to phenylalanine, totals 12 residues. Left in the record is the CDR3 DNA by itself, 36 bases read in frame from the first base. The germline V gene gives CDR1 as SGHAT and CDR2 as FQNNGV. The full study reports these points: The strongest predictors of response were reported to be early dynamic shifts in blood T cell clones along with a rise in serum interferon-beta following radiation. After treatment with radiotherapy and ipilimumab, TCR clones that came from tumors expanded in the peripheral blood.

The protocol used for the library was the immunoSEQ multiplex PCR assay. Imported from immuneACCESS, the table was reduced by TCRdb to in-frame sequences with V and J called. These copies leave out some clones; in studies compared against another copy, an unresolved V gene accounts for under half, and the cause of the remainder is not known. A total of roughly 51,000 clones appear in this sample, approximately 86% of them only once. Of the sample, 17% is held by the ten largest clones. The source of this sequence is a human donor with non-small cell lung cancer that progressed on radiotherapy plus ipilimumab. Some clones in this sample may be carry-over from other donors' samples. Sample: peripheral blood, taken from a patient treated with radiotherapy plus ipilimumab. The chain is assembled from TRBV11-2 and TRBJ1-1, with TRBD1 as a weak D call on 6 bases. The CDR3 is CASSLITGQAFF. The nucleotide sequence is TGTGCCAGCAGCTTAATTACAGGGCAAGCTTTCTTT. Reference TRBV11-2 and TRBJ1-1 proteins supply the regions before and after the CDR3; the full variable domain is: EAGVAQSPRYKIIEKRQSVAFWCNPISGHATLYWYQQILGQGPKLLIQFQNNGVVDDSQLPKDRFSAERLKGVDSTLKIQPAKLEDSAVYLCASSLITGQAFFGQGTRLTVV.